This record looks at one T cell receptor beta chain sequence and its context. The CDR3 is 14 amino acids. Deletions cut 2 bases from V and 4 bases from J, with 12 bases between. In germline, CDR1 is SGHAT, CDR2 FQNNGV. TCRdb's table, derived via immunoSEQ multiplex PCR, lists solely in-frame clones and lacks some. The data contain over 70,000 clones, around 97% of them seen just once; the ten biggest clones take up roughly 0.2%. The data were obtained in a study of technical replicates of blood from a few donors. This rearrangement joins TRBV11-2 to TRBJ2-7; a weak D match, TRBD1 (5 bases). The origin of this receptor is a human donor in good health. Specimen: T cells isolated from PBMCs. Written as DNA, the CDR3 is TGTGCCAGCAGCTTATCTGGAGACAGTTACGAGCAGTACTTC. Translation: CASSLSGDSYEQYF.